This TCR beta chain comes out of a study of blood T cell repertoires in COVID-19. Study summary: Researchers got acute and convalescent COVID-19 samples from the United States, Italy and Spain. T cells, B-cell-depleted T cells, or PBMCs supplied cDNA or gDNA.

The CDR3 totals 13 residues. Germline CDR1 and CDR2: SNHLY and FYNNEI. After removal of 6 bases from V and 5 bases from J, the junction contained 6 bases not matched to a gene. The data were produced by immunoSEQ multiplex PCR, yet TCRdb's version contains in-frame clones alone and is incomplete. The sample holds more than 200,000 clones, about nine tenths seen once. Sequencing used peripheral blood. The chain is built from TRBV2 and TRBJ1-1; 7 bases are shared with TRBD1. The sequence came from a man aged 30 to 45 with COVID-19, enrolled during active disease. CDR3 sequence reads: CASRRDSNTEAFF. CDR3 coding DNA: TGTGCCAGCAGAAGGGACAGTAATACTGAAGCTTTCTTT.